A selection of T cell receptor beta chains follows, all from one sample in a study of shared clonotypes between healthy human individuals. Generated by immunoSEQ multiplex PCR, the TCRdb table keeps only in-frame clones and is missing some. The sample shows approximately 2.5 million clones, approximately 92% of them seen only once. The sample was naive CD4+ T cells sorted from blood. The source of these receptors is a man younger than 35 in good health. Each CDR3 is given with its conserved first and last residue. D genes are given only for firm matches. Some rows mark clone size as missing; the rest say once, few, many or name a class of expanded clone.

cdr3_nt cdr3_aa v_call clone_size j_call d_call
TGTGCCAGCAGTGACTGGGGCTGGCGGGGAATCGGCTATGGCTACACCTTC CASSDWGWRGIGYGYTF TRBV6-4 many TRBJ1-2 -
TGTGCCAGCAGAGGGCAGGGACTTTCCTACGAGCAGTACTTC CASRGQGLSYEQYF TRBV2 - TRBJ2-7 -
TGTGCCAGCAGCTTAGATGCGGAGCTAGAAGTCTACGAGCAGTACTTC CASSLDAELEVYEQYF TRBV7-2 - TRBJ2-7 -
TGCGCCAGCAGCCAAGATCTACCCCTAGCGGGGGGGGGATACAATGAGCAGTTCTTC CASSQDLPLAGGGYNEQFF TRBV4-3 - TRBJ2-1 TRBD2
TGTGCCAGTAGTATCAAGACAGGGGGCAAGTGGGATGAGCAGTTCTTC CASSIKTGGKWDEQFF TRBV19 - TRBJ2-1 TRBD1
TGTGCCAGCAGTCTGAGACAGGGCTCCTACGAGCAGTACTTC CASSLRQGSYEQYF TRBV27 - TRBJ2-7 TRBD1
TGTGCCTCTAGGGAGACGGATAGCTCCTATAATTCACCCCTCCACTTT CASRETDSSYNSPLHF TRBV19 once TRBJ1-6 -
TGTGCCTGGTCGAAAGGGGCGAAGACCGGGGAGCTGTTTTTT CAWSKGAKTGELFF TRBV30 - TRBJ2-2 -
TGTGCCAGCAAGGCCCAGGGGGCTGGTGGCTACACCTTC CASKAQGAGGYTF TRBV6-1 - TRBJ1-2 TRBD1
TGTGCCAGTAAAGTGGACAGGGGGGTAACTGAAGCTTTCTTT CASKVDRGVTEAFF TRBV19 - TRBJ1-1 TRBD1
TGTGCCAGCAGCCCAGCGGGAGGGCCCGGGGAGCAGTACTTC CASSPAGGPGEQYF TRBV7-2 - TRBJ2-7 TRBD2
TGCGCCAGCAGTGAGGGGGCGGTCAACGAGCAGTACTTC CASSEGAVNEQYF TRBV10-1 - TRBJ2-7 -
TGTGCCAGCAGCTTAAGACTAGATAACATTCAGTACTTC CASSLRLDNIQYF TRBV7-9 - TRBJ2-4 -
TGTGCCAGCACCGCCGGACTAGCGGGAGCCGCGGATACGCAGTATTTT CASTAGLAGAADTQYF TRBV5-8 - TRBJ2-3 TRBD2
TGTGCCAGCAGCCGTACAGGGACCTATGGCTACACCTTC CASSRTGTYGYTF TRBV6-5 - TRBJ1-2 -
TGTGCCAGCAGTTACCTAGATACGCAGTATTTT CASSYLDTQYF TRBV6-5 - TRBJ2-3 -
TGTGCCAGCTCCCCTACTGGGACAGTACAAGAGACCCAGTACTTC CASSPTGTVQETQYF TRBV18 - TRBJ2-5 TRBD1
TGCAGCGTGACAGGGGAACTCTACGAGCAGTACTTC CSVTGELYEQYF TRBV29-1 - TRBJ2-7 TRBD1
TGCGCCAGCAGCTCGAGACAGCGTCTAAACACTGAAGCTTTCTTT CASSSRQRLNTEAFF TRBV5-1 - TRBJ1-1 -
TGTGCCAGCAGTGTAGTTGGCTACACCTTC CASSVVGYTF TRBV2 few TRBJ1-2 -
TGCGCCAGCAGCCAAGGAAAGGGAGAAGAATATGGCTACACCTTC CASSQGKGEEYGYTF TRBV4-1 - TRBJ1-2 -
TGTGCCATCGGGAGGACAGGGGGTAACAATCAGCCCCAGCATTTT CAIGRTGGNNQPQHF TRBV10-3 - TRBJ1-5 TRBD1
TGTGCCAGCAGCTTAAGTGCGACAGCTGAAGCTTTCTTT CASSLSATAEAFF TRBV7-2 - TRBJ1-1 -
TGTGCCAGCAGCCTGGGACAGGGTGGGTACGAGCAGTACTTC CASSLGQGGYEQYF TRBV9 - TRBJ2-7 TRBD1
TGTGCCAGCGGGGGACAGGTGAACACTGAAGCTTTCTTT CASGGQVNTEAFF TRBV5-8 - TRBJ1-1 TRBD1
TGTGCCAGCAGTTACGACAGGGGCTCGGATAATTCACCCCTCCACTTT CASSYDRGSDNSPLHF TRBV6-5 - TRBJ1-6 TRBD1
TGCGCCAGCAGCTCTGGACAGGCCAGCACAGATACGCAGTATTTT CASSSGQASTDTQYF TRBV5-1 - TRBJ2-3 TRBD1
TGTGCCAGCAGCTTTGTTGGACCCGGCTCCTACGAGCAGTACTTC CASSFVGPGSYEQYF TRBV7-2 - TRBJ2-7 -
TGTGCCACCCTTAGCGAGGTGGTAGGGGGCGAGCAGTACTTC CATLSEVVGGEQYF TRBV7-8 - TRBJ2-7 -
TGTGCCAGTAGTATAGGAGGACTAGCGGGAGGTCGTGAGACCCAGTACTTC CASSIGGLAGGRETQYF TRBV19 - TRBJ2-5 TRBD2
TGTGCCAGCAGCTCCCCTACCATAACCCAGTACTTC CASSSPTITQYF TRBV7-2 - TRBJ2-5 -
TGTGCCAGCACTCTACCCCGGGGGGGGGAGACCCAGTACTTC CASTLPRGGETQYF TRBV6-1 - TRBJ2-5 TRBD2
TGTGCCAGCAGTTCGGGACTAGCGGGGACCTACGAGCAGTACTTC CASSSGLAGTYEQYF TRBV6-1 - TRBJ2-7 TRBD2
TGTGCCAGCAGCTCCGACCCTCGGGACACTGAAGCTTTCTTT CASSSDPRDTEAFF TRBV5-4 - TRBJ1-1 -
TGTGCCAGCAGCTTACGGGACACCTTTAATTCACCCCTCCACTTT CASSLRDTFNSPLHF TRBV7-2 - TRBJ1-6 -
TGTGCCAGCAGCCGCCCCGATGGCGGGGACACTGAAGCTTTCTTT CASSRPDGGDTEAFF TRBV16 - TRBJ1-1 -
TGTGCCAGCAGCTTGGCTAGCGGACACCAAGAGACCCAGTACTTC CASSLASGHQETQYF TRBV11-3 - TRBJ2-5 TRBD2
TGTGCCAGCAGCTTACGCGACACAGATACGCAGTATTTT CASSLRDTDTQYF TRBV5-4 - TRBJ2-3 -
TGTGCCAGCAGTGACCTTGGTGGATATAGCACAGATACGCAGTATTTT CASSDLGGYSTDTQYF TRBV2 - TRBJ2-3 -
TGTGCCAGCAGACCTAGCGGAAGCACAGATACGCAGTATTTT CASRPSGSTDTQYF TRBV9 - TRBJ2-3 TRBD2
TGTGCCAGCAGTAAGGGTAATGAAAAACTGTTTTTT CASSKGNEKLFF TRBV6-6 - TRBJ1-4 -
TGTGCCAGCAGTGAATGGGCCATTATAGCGGGAGGGGCAGATACGCAGTATTTT CASSEWAIIAGGADTQYF TRBV2 once TRBJ2-3 TRBD2
TGTGCCAGCAGTTACTCGAGGGGGCCTAGGTACACTGAAGCTTTCTTT CASSYSRGPRYTEAFF TRBV6-5 - TRBJ1-1 TRBD1
TGCGCCAGCAGCCCCCGAATGTTGCGGGGGACCTCCTACGAGCAGTACTTC CASSPRMLRGTSYEQYF TRBV5-1 - TRBJ2-7 TRBD2
TGTGCCAGCAGTTACCCGGGGGGGACCGGGGAGCTGTTTTTT CASSYPGGTGELFF TRBV6-5 - TRBJ2-2 TRBD2
TGTGCCAGCAGCTTAGAGGGACTAGCGGGAGGGCCTTTGAATGAGCAGTTCTTC CASSLEGLAGGPLNEQFF TRBV11-3 - TRBJ2-1 TRBD2
TGTGCCAGCAGCTTAGGTGCGGGTGCCTACAATGAGCAGTTCTTC CASSLGAGAYNEQFF TRBV13 - TRBJ2-1 -
TGTGCCTGGGGGAGAGAACAGCCCCAGCATTTT CAWGREQPQHF TRBV30 few TRBJ1-5 -
TGTGCCAGCAGCCCGGGACAGGGGCGAGAGCAGTACTTC CASSPGQGREQYF TRBV5-4 few TRBJ2-7 TRBD1
TGTGCCAGCTCACCGGGGACAGGGAGGATGAACACTGAAGCTTTCTTT CASSPGTGRMNTEAFF TRBV18 - TRBJ1-1 TRBD1
TGTGCCAGCAGCTTTTCGGTCCCCGGGAACACTGAAGCTTTCTTT CASSFSVPGNTEAFF TRBV5-4 - TRBJ1-1 -
TGTGCCAGCAGCTACAGAGCGGGGGATAGCTCCTACAATGAGCAGTTCTTC CASSYRAGDSSYNEQFF TRBV9 - TRBJ2-1 TRBD2
TGTGCCAGCTCACCACCCCCAGGATACGAGCAGTACTTC CASSPPPGYEQYF TRBV18 - TRBJ2-7 -
TGTGCCAGCAGCTCCCGCCCCAGGCCCGGGGAGCTGTTTTTT CASSSRPRPGELFF TRBV7-2 - TRBJ2-2 -